Below, 14 T cell receptor beta chains from the same sample are listed, as sequenced in a study of PD-1 blockade in classical Hodgkin lymphoma. Sequencing used immunoSEQ multiplex PCR; TCRdb keeps in-frame clones, though not all of them. The sample gives approximately 25,000 clones, 60% to 85% of which show up once; around 2.4% is in the top ten. All the patients suffered relapse after autologous stem cell transplantation, and brentuximab vedotin exposure differed. From thawed PBMCs, CD4+ T cells were purified using magnetic negative selection. This specimen consisted of CD4+ T cells from blood, obtained at baseline. The receptors originated from a human donor with classical Hodgkin lymphoma.

J is TRBJ1-3 and V is TRBV9; 8 bases map to TRBD1. The junction had 3 bases not matched to a gene; V was cut back by 1 base and J by 0 bases. The CDR3 runs 16 residues. From germline, CDR1 is SGDLS and CDR2 YYNGEE. As DNA, the CDR3 is TGTGCCAGCAGCGTACCCGGACAGGGCTCTGGAAACACCATATATTTT. Its protein product is CASSVPGQGSGNTIYF.

This clone was observed a few times. The V and J genes are TRBV27 and TRBJ1-1; D unclear. Trimming pared 3 bases from V and 8 bases from J, leaving 16 bases between. This CDR3 is 14 amino acids long. Germline CDR1 MNHEY, CDR2 SMNVEV (reference sequence). CDR3 sequence: CASSFVSGRREAFF. The DNA for the CDR3 is TGTGCCAGCAGTTTCGTGTCAGGCAGGAGGGAAGCTTTCTTT.

The chain combines TRBV15 with TRBJ1-1; perhaps TRBD1 as D (5 bases). CDR3 length: 14 amino acids. V dropped 4 bases and J dropped 3 bases, with 12 bases sitting between them. Looked up from germline, CDR1 is LNHNV and CDR2 is YYDKDF (reference sequence). CDR3 in DNA: TGTGCCACCAGCAACGACCAGGGATACACTGAAGCTTTCTTT. It encodes CATSNDQGYTEAFF.

The chain is built from TRBV28 and TRBJ1-6; D is unresolved. Germline V gene data show CDR1 as MDHEN and CDR2 as SYDVKM. V was trimmed by 6 bases and J by 9 bases, leaving 15 bases between them. This CDR3 comprises 14 residues. The CDR3 DNA is TGTGCCAGCAGCACCAACGGTCGGACTTCACCCCTCCACTTT. As protein: CASSTNGRTSPLHF.

The chain employs TRBV19 and TRBJ1-2, with 11 bases identical to TRBD1. CDR3 length: 15 amino acids. V lost 5 bases to trimming and J lost 7 bases; unmatched junction nucleotides: 9. Germline-derived CDR1 and CDR2 are LNHDA and SQIVND (reference sequence). The CDR3: CASSPRTGGLFGYTF. The CDR3 DNA reads as TGTGCCAGTAGTCCCCGGACAGGGGGCTTGTTTGGCTACACCTTC.

The rearrangement joins TRBV2 to TRBJ2-5, with D perhaps TRBD2 (6 bases). The ends were cut back, 8 bases at V and 5 bases at J, with 15 bases in the middle. Germline loops: CDR1 SNHLY, CDR2 FYNNEI. The CDR3 length is 13 residues. CDR3 residues: CASFGTRGETQYF. CDR3 sequence (DNA): TGTGCCAGCTTCGGGACTCGGGGTGAGACCCAGTACTTC.

The chain couples TRBV10-3 to TRBJ2-1; 7 bases are a match to TRBD1. The CDR3 extends over 14 amino acids. Germline V CDR1 and CDR2: ENHRY, SYGVKD. J was trimmed by 3 bases and V by 4 bases; bases with no gene match: 3. This chain's CDR3 is CAISVAGGYNEQFF. For the CDR3, the DNA is TGTGCCATCAGTGTGGCAGGGGGCTACAATGAGCAGTTCTTC.

The V call is TRBV18, the J call TRBJ2-3, with unresolved D. V lost 3 bases and J 6 bases, leaving 16 bases between the germline ends. The CDR3 length is 15 residues. Germline loops: CDR1 KGHSH, CDR2 LQKENI. The CDR3 DNA sequence: TGTGCCAGCTCACCGTCCGCTAACCGGGTGGATACGCAGTATTTT. Its translation: CASSPSANRVDTQYF.

This chain links TRBV11-3 with TRBJ2-3, with TRBD2 matching 7 bases. This CDR3 has 15 amino acids. With V trimmed by 3 bases and J by 3 bases, 6 bases remained unmatched. From germline, CDR1 is SGHNT and CDR2 YENEEA. CDR3 in amino acids: CASSFVWGGTDTQYF. The DNA of the CDR3 is TGTGCCAGCAGCTTTGTATGGGGGGGAACAGATACGCAGTATTTT.

This chain connects TRBV15 to TRBJ2-5; D not certain. Germline V gene data show CDR1 as LNHNV and CDR2 as YYDKDF (reference sequence). The CDR3 sequence is 13 residues long. Trimming left V 3 bases short and J 1 base short, with 6 bases between. CDR3 amino acids: CATSRNSQETQYF. The CDR3 DNA reads as TGTGCCACCAGCAGGAACAGCCAAGAGACCCAGTACTTC.

The CDR3 sequence is CATSRDPGFRGIDQPQHF. The CDR3 DNA follows: TGTGCCACCAGCAGAGATCCAGGATTTAGGGGGATTGATCAGCCCCAGCATTTT. The rearrangement joins TRBV15 to TRBJ1-5; D perhaps matches TRBD1 (6 bases). This CDR3 contains 18 residues. Between the trimmed V and J ends, which lost 0 bases and 5 bases, there was a span of 20 bases. Germline V gene data show CDR1 as LNHNV and CDR2 as YYDKDF (reference sequence).

The chain is built from TRBV2 and TRBJ1-2; 8 bases are a match to TRBD1. The CDR3 spans 12 residues. Per germline, CDR1 SNHLY and CDR2 FYNNEI. Here the CDR3 reads CGESGGDYGYTF. CDR3 bases: TGTGGCGAGTCAGGGGGCGACTATGGCTACACCTTC.

The J gene is TRBJ2-1, the V gene TRBV9; D ambiguous. The V gene lost 0 bases and the J gene lost 2 bases, with 9 bases spanning the gap. The CDR3 runs 15 residues. Germline V gene sequence: CDR1 SGDLS, CDR2 YYNGEE. CDR3 DNA: TGTGCCAGCAGCGTAGGATACGCCCCCTACAATGAGCAGTTCTTC. As protein: CASSVGYAPYNEQFF.

The V gene is TRBV18, the J gene TRBJ1-4; 8 nucleotides line up with TRBD1. This CDR3 region has 16 residues. The germline gives CDR1 KGHSH, CDR2 LQKENI. Trimming took 3 bases from V and 8 from J; bases not matched to a gene: 11. CDR3 loop: CASSPARTGKDEKLFF. CDR3 bases: TGTGCCAGCTCACCGGCACGGACAGGGAAGGACGAAAAACTGTTTTTT.